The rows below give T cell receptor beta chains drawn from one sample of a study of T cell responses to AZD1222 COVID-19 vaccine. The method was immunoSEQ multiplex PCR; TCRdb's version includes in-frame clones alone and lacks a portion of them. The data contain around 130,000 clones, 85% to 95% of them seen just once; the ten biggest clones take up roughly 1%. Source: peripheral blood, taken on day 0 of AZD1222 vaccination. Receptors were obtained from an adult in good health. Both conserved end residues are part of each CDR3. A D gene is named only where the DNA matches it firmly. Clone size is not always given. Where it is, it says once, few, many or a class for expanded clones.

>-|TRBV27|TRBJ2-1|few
CASSPDLVGEQFF
TGTGCCAGCAGTCCCGACCTGGTCGGTGAGCAGTTCTTC
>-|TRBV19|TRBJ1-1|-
CASSYQGGMMNTEAFF
TGTGCCAGTAGTTATCAGGGAGGTATGATGAACACTGAAGCTTTCTTT
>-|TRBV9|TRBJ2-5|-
CASSVAGGLGGETQYF
TGTGCCAGCAGCGTAGCTGGCGGGTTAGGGGGAGAGACCCAGTACTTC
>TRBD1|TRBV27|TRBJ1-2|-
CASRGETGYGYTF
TGTGCCAGCAGAGGAGAGACAGGGTATGGCTACACCTTC
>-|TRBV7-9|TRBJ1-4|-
CASSLRGAVEKLFF
TGTGCCAGCAGCTTAAGGGGGGCAGTTGAAAAACTGTTTTTT
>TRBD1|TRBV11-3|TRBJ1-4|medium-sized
CASSWDSRTNEKLFF
TGTGCCAGCAGCTGGGACAGCCGAACTAATGAAAAACTGTTTTTT
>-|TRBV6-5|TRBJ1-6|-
CASSYSSGPLGSPLHF
TGTGCCAGCAGTTACTCGTCCGGACCGCTTGGGTCACCCCTCCACTTT
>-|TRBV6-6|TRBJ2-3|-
CASSYWDTSTDTQYF
TGTGCCAGCAGTTATTGGGACACAAGCACAGATACGCAGTATTTT
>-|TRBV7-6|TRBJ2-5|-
CASSPAINQETQYF
TGTGCCAGCAGCCCAGCGATAAACCAAGAGACCCAGTACTTC
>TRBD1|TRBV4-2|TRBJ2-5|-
CASSQDGTGRGETQYF
TGTGCCAGCAGCCAAGATGGGACAGGGCGGGGGGAGACCCAGTACTTC
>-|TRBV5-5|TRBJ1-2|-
CASSLPGSRHYGYTF
TGTGCCAGCAGTCTTCCCGGTTCAAGACACTATGGCTACACCTTC
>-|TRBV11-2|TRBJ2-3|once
CASSLGARTDTQYF
TGTGCCAGCAGCTTAGGAGCAAGGACAGATACGCAGTATTTT
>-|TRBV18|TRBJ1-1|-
CASLSTGGGAFF
TGTGCCAGCTTATCCACGGGGGGGGGAGCTTTCTTT
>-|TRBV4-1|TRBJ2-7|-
CASSQPGQTYEQYF
TGCGCCAGCAGCCAACCCGGACAGACCTACGAGCAGTACTTC
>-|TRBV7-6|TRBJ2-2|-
CASSRDTIKNTGELFF
TGTGCCAGCAGCCGTGACACTATTAAGAACACCGGGGAGCTGTTTTTT
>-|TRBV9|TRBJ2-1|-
CASSVEWGENNNEQFF
TGTGCCAGCAGCGTAGAATGGGGGGAGAACAACAATGAGCAGTTCTTC
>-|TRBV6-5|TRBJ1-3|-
CASRTSSGNTIYF
TGTGCCAGCAGGACAAGCTCTGGAAACACCATATATTTT
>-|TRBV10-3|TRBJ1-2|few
CAISESTRSYGYTF
TGTGCCATCAGTGAGTCGACACGGAGTTATGGCTACACCTTC
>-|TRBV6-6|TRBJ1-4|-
CASSYRGHATNEKLFF
TGTGCCAGCAGTTACAGGGGACATGCAACTAATGAAAAACTGTTTTTT
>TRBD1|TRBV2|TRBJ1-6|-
CASSGQGADNSPLHF
TGTGCCAGCAGTGGACAGGGGGCCGATAATTCACCCCTCCACTTT
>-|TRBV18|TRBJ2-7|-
CASSPDRNNYEQYF
TGTGCCAGCTCACCCGACAGAAATAATTACGAGCAGTACTTC
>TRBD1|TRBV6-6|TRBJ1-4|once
CASSSPGQGRGEKLFF
TGTGCCAGCAGCTCGCCGGGACAGGGCCGGGGTGAAAAACTGTTTTTT
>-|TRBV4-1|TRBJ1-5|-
CASSPREGYQPQHF
TGCGCCAGCAGCCCCCGGGAAGGGTATCAGCCCCAGCATTTT
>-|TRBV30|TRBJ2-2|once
CAWSGMGGSGELFF
TGTGCCTGGAGTGGGATGGGGGGCTCCGGGGAGCTGTTTTTT
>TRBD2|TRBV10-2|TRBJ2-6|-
CASSVGGVSGANVLTF
TGCGCCAGCAGTGTCGGGGGGGTCTCTGGGGCCAACGTCCTGACTTTC
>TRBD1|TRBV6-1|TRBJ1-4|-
CASSEFETGVLGSKLFF
TGTGCCAGCAGTGAATTCGAGACAGGGGTGCTGGGGTCAAAACTGTTTTTT
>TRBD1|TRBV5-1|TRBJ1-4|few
CASSLSGYRGRLDEKLFF
TGCGCCAGCAGCTTGAGCGGGTACAGGGGGCGCCTTGATGAAAAACTGTTTTTT
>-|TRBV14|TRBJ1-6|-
CASSQGTGSPHYGPLYNSPLHF
TGTGCCAGCAGCCAAGGAACCGGTTCTCCACACTACGGCCCCCTCTATAATTCACCCCTCCACTTT
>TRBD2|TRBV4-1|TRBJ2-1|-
CASSQRLAGEEQFF
TGCGCCAGCAGCCAGAGACTAGCGGGGGAAGAGCAGTTCTTC
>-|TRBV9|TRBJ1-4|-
CASSSRQGSLFF
TGTGCCAGCAGCTCGCGGCAGGGCTCCCTGTTTTTT
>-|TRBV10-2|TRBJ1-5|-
CASRLGIGQPQHF
TGCGCCAGCAGGCTGGGGATCGGTCAGCCCCAGCATTTT
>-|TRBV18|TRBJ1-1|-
CASSPISSIDRTEAFF
TGTGCCAGCTCACCAATCAGCTCGATAGATCGGACTGAAGCTTTCTTT
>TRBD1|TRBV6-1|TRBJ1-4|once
CASSERDRANEKLFF
TGTGCCAGCAGTGAAAGGGACAGGGCGAATGAAAAACTGTTTTTT
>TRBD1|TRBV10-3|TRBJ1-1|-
CAISERDRGNREAFF
TGTGCCATCAGTGAGAGGGACAGGGGGAATCGTGAAGCTTTCTTT
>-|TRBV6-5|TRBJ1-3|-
CASSPERYNTIYF
TGTGCCAGCTCCCCCGAGAGGTATAACACCATATATTTT
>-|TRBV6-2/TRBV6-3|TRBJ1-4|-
CASSWVRGNEKLFF
TGTGCCAGCAGTTGGGTACGGGGGAATGAAAAACTGTTTTTT